The T cell receptor beta chain described here comes from a study of shared clonotypes between healthy human individuals (dated by TCRdb to about 2020). About the full investigation: The cohort included a few men and a couple of women between 18 and 49 years of age. To increase sequencing depth and limit assay-specific biases, different laboratories used diverse techniques to prepare libraries and sequence TCR repertoires. Per donor, three plates each were used for CD4 naive and CD4 memory, two for CD8 naive, and one for CD8 memory. The study deeply sequenced blood TCR repertoires of about 5 healthy adults to estimate repertoire size and the extent of clonotype sharing between individuals. Per donor, leukapheresis produced somewhere between about 0.8 and 9 billion PBMCs. Study-level results and caveats: When several donors were compared, the shared fraction of clonotypes was about 5.4% for naive CD4, about 4% for naive CD8, roughly 2.3% for memory CD4, and less than 0.5% for memory CD8. Sampling was limited to blood, and TCR repertoires in tissue likely differ from TCR repertoires in blood. Larger estimated clonotype richness was generally found for naive subsets than for memory subsets. Compared with non-shared clonotypes, clonotypes shared by all four sorted-subset donors had higher generation probabilities. Based on pairwise subsampling, the degree of clonotype sharing among donors was expected to be affected by sequencing depth. Because the study included a small number of donors, the genetic and exposure-history diversity represented was limited. Incomplete sequencing was indicated by rarefaction of sorted-subset datasets, despite the large sequencing depth.

From the cysteine up to the phenylalanine, the CDR3 has a length of 18 residues. The retained sequence is limited to the CDR3, 54 bases, with the frame set at the first base. From a lookup of the germline V gene, CDR1 and CDR2 are SGHAT and FQNNGV. Using the deep immunoSEQ assay, multiplex PCR amplified TCR CDR3 regions from genomic DNA. Genomic DNA extracted from each cell subset was distributed evenly over all wells of several immunoSEQ 96-well plates, and each plate served as one replicate. Each replicate PCR for sorted subsets received about 220 ng genomic DNA, equal to 30,000 or so T cell genomes. The purified libraries were quantified using a Qubit 3.0 fluorometer, sized with a Bioanalyzer 2100, and then quantified again using the KAPA Library Quantification kit. Each immunoSEQ 96-well plate was sequenced on its own single-read 150-cycle Illumina NextSeq 550 flow cell. The source study handled its data this way. Because only junctional sequences without quality scores were contained in the immunoSEQ output, filtering matching that applied to full-length reads could not be performed. Sequences were annotated with PyIR, a Python wrapper for IgBLAST v1.9, and V/J genes and CDR3 were assigned using IMGT germline references. Reads were removed for weak V/J assignments (E-value above 1e-6), missing CDR3, stop codons, out-of-frame junctions, or ambiguous translated residues. V3J clonotypes were defined as sequences sharing the same inferred V gene, J gene, and CDR3 amino acid sequence. Percentage overlap between repertoires was calculated by dividing the number of shared unique clonotypes by the size of the smaller repertoire. Richness of each repertoire was evaluated using RTK rarefaction, the Chao1 estimator, and Recon v2.1 estimates of unobserved clonotypes. Generation probabilities for all TCRbeta clonotypes obtained by the gDNA method from four donors were computed using OLGA. In its TCRdb copy, this immuneACCESS table keeps in-frame sequences only and misses some clones. Where compared with another copy, unresolved V genes explain less than half of these, and the others have no known cause. The V and J calls and clone size are taken from that table; D and trimming were inferred from the DNA. Across this sample there are some 2 million clones, with around 96% seen only once. Together, the top ten hold more than 0.9% of the sample.

For the CD8 naive samples, CD45RO-negative cells were positively selected for CCR7, yielding a CD45RA+CCR7+ population from which TemRA cells were excluded. Healthy HIV-negative adults with no recently reported acute infections or vaccinations were included as donors. Every donor was a Caucasian adult living in Nashville, Tennessee, USA. Blood was collected by leukapheresis, and PBMCs were isolated by Ficoll-Histopaque density gradient centrifugation and then cryopreserved in liquid nitrogen vapor phase. Purity and quantity of every magnetically sorted T cell population were checked by analytical flow cytometry. Genomic DNA was isolated from every sorted fraction and measured by UV absorbance on a Nanodrop 2000c. On this clone: Its antigen target is currently unknown. Sequence at one end of the junction differs from germline and may be a read error.

This TCR was recovered from a man aged 18 to 29 in good health. The sequence is built from TRBV11-2 and TRBJ2-1, with 10 middle bases fitting TRBD2. The sample taken for sequencing was naive CD8+ T cells sorted from blood. The cell subset or site label for this specimen denotes: CD45RA+CCR7+. At the DNA level, the sequence is TGTGCCAGCAGCTTAGGAGCTAGCGGGAGATCGGACTACATTGAGCAGTTCTTC. Its translation reads: CASSLGASGRSDYIEQFF.